This TCR beta chain was sequenced for a study of T cell responses to AZD1222 COVID-19 vaccine. Whole-study findings and limits: Only after the peak T cell response were repertoires sampled.

The CDR3 is made up of 16 amino acids. The germline CDR1 and CDR2 sequences are SGHDT and YYEEEE. V lost 1 base and J 4 bases, leaving 17 bases between the germline ends. TCRdb's table, derived via immunoSEQ multiplex PCR, lists solely in-frame clones and lacks some. The sample consists of some 120,000 clones, 91% of them appearing once. Of note for this clone: Its cognate antigen is unknown.

The receptor's source is an adult in good health. The rearrangement uses TRBV5-6 and TRBJ1-2; D perhaps matches TRBD1 (5 bases). The starting material was peripheral blood, obtained on day 0 of AZD1222 vaccination. The CDR3 DNA reads as TGTGCCAGCAGCTTGTGGGGGGATCCAAGTCCCTATGGCTACACCTTC. Translating it yields CASSLWGDPSPYGYTF.